The TCR beta chain described here comes from a study of T cell changes during pregnancy in multiple sclerosis. Assay: immunoSEQ multiplex PCR; the TCRdb copy retains only in-frame clones and omits some. The sample shows some 81,000 clones, 90% to 95% of them seen only once. J gave up 7 bases and V 6 bases, and 6 bases lay outside the gene matches. The CDR3 runs to 13 residues. CDR1 is LNHDA and CDR2 is SQIVND in the germline V gene (reference sequence). The specimen comprised peripheral blood, sampled after pregnancy. The V and J genes are TRBV19 and TRBJ2-4, with 7 positions matching TRBD1. The TCR was taken from a female donor in good health, enrolled as a control in a pregnancy study. CDR3 DNA sequence: TGTGCCAGTAGCGAGACAGGGTTGAACATTCAGTACTTC. Its protein is CASSETGLNIQYF.